This entry lists 12 T cell receptor beta chains sequenced from one sample in a study of naive and memory T cell subsets listed by TCRdb under 2017. The study reported a robust and sensitive protocol to amplify, sequence and analyze TCRs, based on 3' ligation of a UMI-containing oligonucleotide to TCR cDNA. The method behind the library was 5' RACE. The sequencing machine was an Illumina MiSeq. Four rounds of PCR, run with the SP2 primer together with nested alpha and beta constant region primers, were used to amplify the ligated cDNA. TCRdb redid the processing of the public reads, applying fastp at Q25 and MiXCR, and retained in-frame beta chains. When rows share a CDR3 protein, they turn into one entry using the most common DNA and genes. This sample holds 30,000 or so distinct CDR3 sequences; roughly 17% were observed only once. The top ten constitute roughly 2.5% of the sample. These receptors were taken from a female donor in good health.

The sample holds a few counts of this clonotype. This chain links TRBV6-1 with TRBJ2-4; weak D call: TRBD2 (6 bases). Trimming took 1 base from V and 6 from J, leaving 7 bases between them. The germline gives CDR1 MNHNS, CDR2 SASEGT. The CDR3 extends over 13 amino acids. The CDR3 loop is CASSEVGLNIQYF. DNA of the CDR3: TGTGCCAGCAGTGAAGTGGGACTAAACATTCAGTACTTC.

The rearrangement links TRBV6-5 to TRBJ1-1; the D is unclear. Trimming removed 6 bases at V and 4 bases at J, with 12 bases between. This CDR3 has 13 amino acids. CDR1 and CDR2 from the germline V gene are MNHEY and SVGAGI. This CDR3 reads CASSRDMGTEAFF. CDR3 DNA: TGTGCCAGCAGCCGAGACATGGGCACTGAAGCTTTCTTT.

CDR3 protein: CASSQTHSYEQYF. CDR3 coding DNA: TGTGCCAGCAGCCAGACACATTCCTACGAGCAGTACTTC. This chain connects TRBV13 to TRBJ2-7, with D uncertain. V lost 5 bases and J 1 base, leaving 9 bases between the germline ends. Germline CDR1 is PRHDT and CDR2 is FYEKMQ (reference sequence). CDR3 size: 13 residues.

The V call is TRBV18, the J call TRBJ2-7; D gene unclear. Germline CDR1 and CDR2: KGHSH and LQKENI. The CDR3 runs to 12 residues. V dropped 4 bases and J dropped 3 bases, with 7 bases sitting between them. The CDR3 protein is CASSRLGYEQYF. The CDR3 DNA sequence: TGTGCCAGCTCACGATTAGGCTACGAGCAGTACTTC.

This clonotype showed up just once. The chain has TRBV28 and TRBJ2-7; unclear D gene. The CDR3 runs 15 residues. The V end lost 6 bases, the J end lost 2 bases, and 17 bases lay between the germline ends. Germline CDR1 reads MDHEN; CDR2 reads SYDVKM. CDR3 amino acids: CASSTQDAGAYEQYF. The DNA of the CDR3 is TGTGCCAGCAGCACCCAGGACGCAGGTGCCTACGAGCAGTACTTC. Filled out from reference TRBV28 and TRBJ2-7, the complete variable domain reads DVKVTQSSRYLVKRTGEKVFLECVQDMDHENMFWYRQDPGLGLRLIYFSYDVKMKEKGDIPEGYSVSREKKERFSLILESASTNQTSMYLCASSTQDAGAYEQYFGPGTRLTVT.

The V call is TRBV7-2, the J call TRBJ2-7; 7 bases align to TRBD2. Per germline, CDR1 SGHTA and CDR2 FQGNSA. This CDR3 has 16 residues. Unmatched junction bases numbered 6, after V lost 0 bases and J lost 1 base. Here the CDR3 reads CASSLARVGGSYEQYF. The CDR3 nucleotides are TGTGCCAGCAGCTTAGCGCGGGTCGGGGGGTCCTACGAGCAGTACTTC.

The chain uses TRBV6-5 and TRBJ2-7; D possibly uses TRBD1 or TRBD2 (5 bases each). V lost 0 bases to trimming and J lost 1 base, with 10 bases between them. The germline gives CDR1 MNHEY, CDR2 SVGAGI. The CDR3 runs to 15 residues. Written as DNA, the CDR3 is TGTGCCAGCAGTTACTCCAGTGGGGGTTCCTACGAGCAGTACTTC. Translating gives CASSYSSGGSYEQYF.

This sequence joins TRBV29-1 and TRBJ1-2; the match to TRBD1 covers 8 bases. Looked up from germline, CDR1 is SQVTM and CDR2 is ANQGSEA. The CDR3 is 14 amino acids. Trimming removed 2 bases from V and 4 bases from J; junction bases left unmatched: 6. CDR3 protein: CSVEMGQAFYGYTF. The CDR3, as DNA: TGCAGCGTTGAAATGGGACAGGCCTTCTATGGCTACACCTTC.

Remarks on this clonotype: A much larger clone sits a single nucleotide away, making a read error possible. The chain joins TRBV5-1 to TRBJ1-2; unclear D gene. Germline lookup yields CDR1 SGHRS and CDR2 YFSETQ. The CDR3 covers 13 residues. The CDR3 sequence is CASSLGVNYGDTF. In DNA, the CDR3 is TGCGCCAGCAGCTTGGGAGTTAACTATGGCGACACCTTC.

The genes are TRBV6-5 and TRBJ2-3; D is undetermined. This CDR3 has 14 amino acids. Germline CDR1 and CDR2: MNHEY and SVGAGI. V dropped 0 bases and J dropped 2 bases, with 6 bases sitting between them. CDR3 bases: TGTGCCAGCAGTTACTCGGAAGCCACAGATACGCAGTATTTT. Translation gives CASSYSEATDTQYF.

The DNA for the CDR3 is TGTGCCAGCAGCCCAAGCCCCTCTGGACACACTGAAGCTTTCTTT. Its protein is CASSPSPSGHTEAFF. The chain uses TRBV11-2 and TRBJ1-1; D call uncertain. The CDR3 totals 15 residues. In germline, CDR1 is SGHAT, CDR2 FQNNGV. V was shortened by 5 bases and J by 3 bases, with 16 bases between the two germline ends.

This clonotype was picked up a small number of times. This chain uses TRBV7-2 with TRBJ2-1, with TRBD2 matching 11 bases. Germline CDR1 is SGHTA and CDR2 is FQGNSA. The CDR3 spans 16 residues. The trim removed 1 base at V and 8 bases at J, leaving 7 bases unmatched. CDR3 nucleotides: TGTGCCAGCAGCTTAGTCGCTAGCGGGGGGTTAGATGAGCAGTTCTTC. Protein: CASSLVASGGLDEQFF.